The sequence of this T cell receptor beta chain was determined in a study of cytomegalovirus exposure and HLA in healthy donors. Amplification used 60 Vbeta primers and 13 Jbeta primers. Only in-frame clones appear in the TCRdb table, and some are missing; sequencing was by immunoSEQ multiplex PCR. The table lists around 99,000 clones, under 80% of them singletons, with approximately 15% in the top ten. V dropped 1 base and J dropped 6 bases, with 9 bases sitting between them. This CDR3 region has 14 residues. The V gene's germline CDR1 is SGHVS and CDR2 FNYEAQ. Remarks on this clone: Its antigen is not identified.

Overall study results and limits: The study found most TCR sequences rare, yet found some public TCRs in many donors. In a later analysis, TCR beta V- and J-gene trimming showed a link to a missense DCLRE1C variant. Analysis performed later found roughly 17,000 TCR beta sequences associated with HLA alleles at 0.05 false discovery rate. The study recorded 164 TCR beta chains that were cytomegalovirus-associated.

The chain carries TRBV7-6 and TRBJ2-2, with D possibly matching TRBD2 (6 bases). The TCR sequence derives from a middle-aged woman in good health and CMV-seropositive. Sequencing was carried out using PBMCs. The DNA for the CDR3 is TGTGCCAGCAGCTTAGAGTCGGGGGCCGGGGAGCTGTTTTTT. This sequence encodes CASSLESGAGELFF.